This TCR beta chain stems from a study of T cell repertoires in cytomegalovirus infection. Study at large: Recently described HLA-C-restricted plus well-studied HLA-B-restricted CMV epitopes were used. Indications of both CMV infection and matching HLA type were provided by public TCR beta signatures. Study-level results: Carriers of CMV plus the relevant HLA were identified by cumulative public TCR beta family frequency. HLA-C-restricted CMV-specific TCR beta clonotypes prevailed in the ex vivo response.

This CDR3 contains 12 residues. The germline V gene encodes CDR1 MGHRA and CDR2 YSYEKL. This clonotype was seen at least ten times. Its antigen remains unknown. The junction departs from germline at one end; a sequencing error may be responsible. TCRdb passed the reads through MiXCR, listing each CDR3 protein once. The sample contains 900,000 to 950,000 distinct CDR3 sequences, more than 25% of which appear only once. The sample was cultured CD8+ T cells from PBMCs, taken from culture after CMV antigen stimulation. The receptor was derived from a human donor in good health (CMV status not recorded). Some clones in this sample may be carry-over from other donors' samples. V and J are TRBV4-1 and TRBJ2-2; D gene ambiguous. CDR3 sequence reads: CASSQNTGELFF. In DNA, the CDR3 is TGTGCCAGCAGCCAAAACACCGGGGAGCTGTTTTTT.